This T cell receptor (beta chain) is from a study of cytomegalovirus exposure and HLA in healthy donors. Regarding the study as a whole: The majority of TCR sequences were rare, yet some public TCRs appeared in many donors.

The data were produced by immunoSEQ multiplex PCR, yet TCRdb's version contains in-frame clones alone and is incomplete. The sample lists about 73,000 clones, approximately 95% occurring once. Comments on this clone: The antigen remains undetermined.

Germline V lookup: CDR1 SGHRS, CDR2 YFSETQ. The CDR3 covers 14 residues. The V and J ends lost 4 bases and 5 bases, in that order; junction bases with no gene match: 5. The clonotype comes from a man between 18 and 35 years old in good health and CMV-seronegative. The chain links TRBV5-1 to TRBJ2-3; TRBD1 aligns across 9 bases. Sequencing input: PBMCs. The chain's CDR3 is CASSPGQGRDTQYF. The CDR3 DNA sequence: TGCGCCAGCAGCCCCGGACAGGGGAGAGATACGCAGTATTTT.